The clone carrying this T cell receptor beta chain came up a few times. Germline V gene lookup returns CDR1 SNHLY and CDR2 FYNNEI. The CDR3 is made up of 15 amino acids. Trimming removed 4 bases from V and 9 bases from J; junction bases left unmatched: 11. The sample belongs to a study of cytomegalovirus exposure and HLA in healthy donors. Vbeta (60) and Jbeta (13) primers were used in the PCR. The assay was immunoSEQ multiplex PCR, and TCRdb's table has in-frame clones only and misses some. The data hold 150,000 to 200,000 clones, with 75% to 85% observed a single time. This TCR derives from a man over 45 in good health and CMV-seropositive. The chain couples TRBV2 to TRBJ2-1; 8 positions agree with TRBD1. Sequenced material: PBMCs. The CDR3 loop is CASSAGRGLNSEQFF. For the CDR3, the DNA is TGTGCCAGCAGTGCTGGCAGGGGGCTAAATTCTGAGCAGTTCTTC.